The clone carrying this T cell receptor beta chain was seen only a few times. The antigen is undetermined. CDR3 length: 17 residues. The germline V gene has CDR1 DFQATT and CDR2 SNEGSKA (reference sequence). The V and J ends lost 0 bases and 3 bases respectively, with 20 bases between them. The source of the sample is a study of read filtering for tumor transcriptome and immune sequencing. Study details: TCR-mapped reads were about 4.05 to 10.27 million with IR-seq versus about 85 to 1,300 with RNA-seq.

Study-level findings and limits: This fraction held mixed bone marrow immune cells after CD138-negative sorting.

Molecular barcoded adaptors covering alpha/delta and beta/gamma chains were used on 400 to 450 ng RNA. A single record per CDR3 protein comes from TCRdb applying MiXCR to the reads. The sample holds 50,000 or so distinct CDR3 sequences, roughly 12% seen once. Material for sequencing was a population of CD138-negative cells sorted from bone marrow. The receptor's source is a donor at least 40 years old with multiple myeloma. The chain links TRBV20-1 to TRBJ1-2, with D maybe TRBD1 (6 bases). CDR3 protein: CSARDQAGAGSYYGYTF. The CDR3 coding sequence is TGCAGTGCTAGAGATCAGGCGGGGGCGGGATCCTACTATGGCTACACCTTC.